The T cell receptor (beta chain) under discussion was sequenced for a study of blood T cell repertoires in COVID-19 (dated by TCRdb to between 2020 and 2021). Describing the broader study: The collaborator samples originated in the United States, Italy and Spain and spanned the acute and convalescent phases of COVID-19. Where available, HLA class I and class II types were taken from metadata supplied by the sample provider and were not determined by assay-based typing. The sample metadata nearly always contained a de-identified subject ID, COVID-19 status, age in years and sex. Deeply sampled blood TCRbeta repertoires from subjects exposed to, actively infected with, or recovered from COVID-19 were included in the dataset. Samples were obtained from the ongoing ImmuneRACE study (first 160 participants) and from some 1,300 subjects provided by 6 global collaborators. The repertoires were released in a freely available public database meant as a resource for research on the immune response to SARS-CoV-2. The prospective study material was composed of cDNA or gDNA derived from T cells, B-cell-depleted T cells, or PBMCs.

Summary of the overall study and its limitations: How much clinical and demographic metadata was included differed by source and by participant, and the metadata was provided uncurated.

TCRbeta CDR3 regions were amplified from genomic DNA by means of the immunoSEQ Assay, a bias-controlled multiplex PCR. Processing in the source paper ran as follows. The number of nucleated cells in each sample was estimated by amplification of reference gene primers within the assay. To quantify the absolute abundance of each unique TCRbeta CDR3 rearrangement, sequence reads were collapsed and filtered. For each sample, productive Simpson clonality was calculated as the square root of Simpson's diversity index across productive rearrangements. TCRdb limited this immuneACCESS table to in-frame rearrangements with V and J called. A share of clones is missing; checked studies link under half to unresolved V genes, and the rest is unexplained. Clone size and the V and J calls come from that table; the DNA yielded D and trimming. The sample contains about 160,000 clones, under 90% of them found a single time. The ten largest clones take up 8% to 11% of the sample.

Whole blood was collected in K2EDTA tubes by collaborating institutions according to the institutions' own protocols. For TCRbeta analysis, collaborators shipped samples as frozen whole blood, isolated PBMCs, or DNA extracted from either of those sample types. In regard to this clone: What this receptor recognizes is not known. Qualities for individual bases were not recorded, and no much larger clone is one base off.

Counted from cysteine to phenylalanine, this CDR3 has 15 amino acids. CDR3 DNA is the only sequence kept; it has 45 bases, read in frame from the first base. After removal of 7 bases from V and 2 bases from J, the junction retains 3 bases not matched to a gene. CDR1 and CDR2 are drawn from the germline V gene: MNHEY, SVGAGI. The sequenced sample was peripheral blood. This clonotype originated in a woman of 80 years or more with active or convalescent COVID-19. The sequence is built from TRBV6-5 and TRBJ2-1; the junction holds 12 bases that match TRBD2. The CDR3 region has the sequence CASIRLAGAYNEQFF. The nucleotide sequence reads TGTGCCAGCATCAGACTAGCGGGAGCCTACAATGAGCAGTTCTTC.